Listed below are T cell receptor beta chains from one sample, sequenced in a study of neurological immune-mediated disorders. Each CDR3 protein is one row after TCRdb ran MiXCR on the 5' RACE reads. The sample records roughly 30,000 distinct CDR3 sequences, 6.6% being singletons. Sequencing used PBMCs. Source of these receptors: a woman in her fifties or sixties in good health. Each CDR3 is given with its conserved first and last residue. D genes are given only for firm matches. Clone size is shown for a subset of rows, as once, few, many or a class of expanded clone.

D gene: -
J gene: TRBJ2-3
clone size: many
V gene: TRBV20-1
CDR3 DNA: TGCAGTGCTGTACCCACGGATTTTGAAGATACGCAGTATTTT
CDR3 protein: CSAVPTDFEDTQYF

D gene: -
J gene: TRBJ1-2
clone size: few
V gene: TRBV19
CDR3 DNA: TGTGCCAGTCTTACATCCGACAGGAACTACTATGGCTACACCTTC
CDR3 protein: CASLTSDRNYYGYTF

D gene: -
J gene: TRBJ2-6
clone size: many
V gene: TRBV7-9
CDR3 DNA: TGTGCCAGCAGCTTGGGTTCCTCTGGGGCCAACGTCCTGACTTTC
CDR3 protein: CASSLGSSGANVLTF

D gene: -
J gene: TRBJ1-2
clone size: many
V gene: TRBV9
CDR3 DNA: TGTGCCAGCAGGGAAAGAGGGGGTGGCTACACCTTC
CDR3 protein: CASRERGGGYTF

D gene: -
J gene: TRBJ1-3
clone size: many
V gene: TRBV2
CDR3 DNA: TGTGCCAGCAGTCGAACAGGGTTTGGAAACACCATATATTTT
CDR3 protein: CASSRTGFGNTIYF

D gene: TRBD2
J gene: TRBJ2-2
clone size: many
V gene: TRBV15
CDR3 DNA: TGTGCCACCAGCAGAGAAATGGGGAGGGGCGGGGAGCTGTTTTTT
CDR3 protein: CATSREMGRGGELFF

D gene: TRBD1
J gene: TRBJ2-1
clone size: many
V gene: TRBV15
CDR3 DNA: TGTGCCACCAGCAGAGAATGGCAGGGGGCGCCGAATGAGCAGTTCTTC
CDR3 protein: CATSREWQGAPNEQFF

D gene: -
J gene: TRBJ2-7
clone size: many
V gene: TRBV7-9
CDR3 DNA: TGTGCCAGCAGCGCCCAGGGGGAGCAGTACTTC
CDR3 protein: CASSAQGEQYF

D gene: -
J gene: TRBJ2-5
clone size: many
V gene: TRBV28
CDR3 DNA: TGTGCCAGCATCCCACGGGCGCGACACCGGAGAGTGGGGGAGACCCAGTACTTC
CDR3 protein: CASIPRARHRRVGETQYF

D gene: -
J gene: TRBJ2-7
clone size: few
V gene: TRBV5-1
CDR3 DNA: TGCGCCAGCAGCGTAACAGGGAAGATCTACGAGCAGTACTTC
CDR3 protein: CASSVTGKIYEQYF

D gene: TRBD2
J gene: TRBJ2-5
clone size: many
V gene: TRBV20-1
CDR3 DNA: TGCAGTGCTCTCCCCCCTAGCGGGGGGAAAGAAGAGACCCAGTACTTC
CDR3 protein: CSALPPSGGKEETQYF

D gene: TRBD1
J gene: TRBJ2-1
clone size: many
V gene: TRBV7-9
CDR3 DNA: TGTGCCAGCAGCTGGGACAGGTTCTACAATGAGCAGTTCTTC
CDR3 protein: CASSWDRFYNEQFF

D gene: -
J gene: TRBJ1-1
clone size: many
V gene: TRBV5-1
CDR3 DNA: TGCGCCAGCAGCCATACAGGGCTGAGCACTGAAGCTTTCTTT
CDR3 protein: CASSHTGLSTEAFF

D gene: -
J gene: TRBJ1-1
clone size: many
V gene: TRBV12-3/TRBV12-4
CDR3 DNA: TGTGCCAGCAGCCGAACAGACACTCACACTGAAGCTTTCTTT
CDR3 protein: CASSRTDTHTEAFF

D gene: -
J gene: TRBJ2-1
clone size: many
V gene: TRBV20-1
CDR3 DNA: TGCAGTGCTAGAGTGTCGGCTAACCTATCGATCTACAATGAGCAGTTCTTC
CDR3 protein: CSARVSANLSIYNEQFF

D gene: -
J gene: TRBJ1-1
clone size: many
V gene: TRBV29-1
CDR3 DNA: TGCAGCGTTGAAGGGCAGGGAAGTACTGAAGCTTTCTTT
CDR3 protein: CSVEGQGSTEAFF

D gene: TRBD1
J gene: TRBJ1-1
clone size: medium-sized
V gene: TRBV20-1
CDR3 DNA: TGCAGTGTCCGACGACAGGGAACTGAAGCTTTCTTT
CDR3 protein: CSVRRQGTEAFF

D gene: TRBD1
J gene: TRBJ1-4
clone size: many
V gene: TRBV6-5
CDR3 DNA: TGTGCCAGCAGTACAGGGACAGGAGAAAAACTGTTTTTT
CDR3 protein: CASSTGTGEKLFF

D gene: -
J gene: TRBJ2-1
clone size: many
V gene: TRBV24-1
CDR3 DNA: TGTGCCACCAGTGATTGGGGGCTTGGTTACAATGAGCAGTTCTTC
CDR3 protein: CATSDWGLGYNEQFF

D gene: -
J gene: TRBJ2-3
clone size: many
V gene: TRBV9
CDR3 DNA: TGTGCCAGCAGCGTAGGTTCAGCCAGGGGAGATACGCAGTATTTT
CDR3 protein: CASSVGSARGDTQYF

D gene: -
J gene: TRBJ2-3
clone size: many
V gene: TRBV18
CDR3 DNA: TGTGCCAGCTCACCCCAGGGAGGAGCCCAGAGCACAGATACGCAGTATTTT
CDR3 protein: CASSPQGGAQSTDTQYF

D gene: -
J gene: TRBJ2-7
clone size: many
V gene: TRBV28
CDR3 DNA: TGTGCCAGTTGTTCAATATCCTACGAGCAGTACTTC
CDR3 protein: CASCSISYEQYF

D gene: TRBD2
J gene: TRBJ2-1
clone size: many
V gene: TRBV10-3
CDR3 DNA: TGTGCCATCAGTGAGTCTCGGTTGAGCGGGAGTGAGCAGTTCTTC
CDR3 protein: CAISESRLSGSEQFF

D gene: -
J gene: TRBJ2-7
clone size: many
V gene: TRBV6-6
CDR3 DNA: TGTGCCAGCAGCTCGCGACCTTACGAGCAGTACTTC
CDR3 protein: CASSSRPYEQYF

D gene: -
J gene: TRBJ2-1
clone size: many
V gene: TRBV7-3
CDR3 DNA: TGTGCCAGCGGTCAGCGGTACAATGAGCAGTTCTTC
CDR3 protein: CASGQRYNEQFF

D gene: -
J gene: TRBJ2-7
clone size: many
V gene: TRBV6-6
CDR3 DNA: TGTGCCAGCAGCTCCCACACCTACGAGCAGTACTTC
CDR3 protein: CASSSHTYEQYF

D gene: -
J gene: TRBJ2-1
clone size: many
V gene: TRBV6-6
CDR3 DNA: TGTGCCAGCAGACAACATTGGAATGAGCAGTTCTTC
CDR3 protein: CASRQHWNEQFF

D gene: -
J gene: TRBJ1-1
clone size: many
V gene: TRBV20-1
CDR3 DNA: TGCAGTGCTAGAGGTGTTTTAGGAAACACTGAAGCTTTCTTT
CDR3 protein: CSARGVLGNTEAFF

D gene: -
J gene: TRBJ2-1
clone size: many
V gene: TRBV27
CDR3 DNA: TGTGCCAGCAGTTCGGCTAGTGCCTTGAGTGACAATGAGCAGTTCTTC
CDR3 protein: CASSSASALSDNEQFF

D gene: -
J gene: TRBJ1-4
clone size: many
V gene: TRBV7-2
CDR3 DNA: TGTGCCAGCAGCTTAGGGGGTGGGGCGAGGGGTGAAAAACTGTTTTTT
CDR3 protein: CASSLGGGARGEKLFF

D gene: -
J gene: TRBJ1-3
clone size: few
V gene: TRBV20-1
CDR3 DNA: TGCAGTGCTAGAGATAGTACGGGGAGGGCTGGAAACACCATATATTTT
CDR3 protein: CSARDSTGRAGNTIYF

D gene: TRBD1
J gene: TRBJ1-4
clone size: many
V gene: TRBV5-1
CDR3 DNA: TGCGCCAGCAGCCACTACGACAGGGCGGACGAAAAACTGTTTTTT
CDR3 protein: CASSHYDRADEKLFF

D gene: TRBD1
J gene: TRBJ1-2
clone size: many
V gene: TRBV28
CDR3 DNA: TGTGCCAGCAGTCCACCTCGACAGGGAATTTACTATGGCTACACCTTC
CDR3 protein: CASSPPRQGIYYGYTF

D gene: TRBD1
J gene: TRBJ1-5
clone size: many
V gene: TRBV28
CDR3 DNA: TGTGCCAGCAGAAGCGGACAGGGTAAAGTCAATCAGCCCCAGCATTTT
CDR3 protein: CASRSGQGKVNQPQHF

D gene: -
J gene: TRBJ2-2
clone size: many
V gene: TRBV5-6
CDR3 DNA: TGTGCCAGCAGCTTCGGTGGCGGGGAGCTGTTTTTT
CDR3 protein: CASSFGGGELFF

D gene: -
J gene: TRBJ1-1
clone size: many
V gene: TRBV19
CDR3 DNA: TGTGCCAGTACCTTCGGGCAGGGAAACACTGAAGCTTTCTTT
CDR3 protein: CASTFGQGNTEAFF

D gene: -
J gene: TRBJ1-4
clone size: -
V gene: TRBV4-2
CDR3 DNA: TGTGCCAGCAGCCGCGAATTAGAGGACCTGTTTTTT
CDR3 protein: CASSRELEDLFF

D gene: TRBD1
J gene: TRBJ2-1
clone size: -
V gene: TRBV20-1
CDR3 DNA: TGCAGTGCTAGCCTGGACAGGACATACAATGAGCAGTTCTTC
CDR3 protein: CSASLDRTYNEQFF

D gene: -
J gene: TRBJ2-7
clone size: many
V gene: TRBV29-1
CDR3 DNA: TGCAGCGTCCAAGGACAGATCTACGAGCAGTACTTC
CDR3 protein: CSVQGQIYEQYF

D gene: -
J gene: TRBJ2-3
clone size: many
V gene: TRBV12-3/TRBV12-4
CDR3 DNA: TGTGCCAGCAGTTCATTGTCGGGGTTCACAGATACGCAGTATTTT
CDR3 protein: CASSSLSGFTDTQYF

D gene: -
J gene: TRBJ2-1
clone size: many
V gene: TRBV20-1
CDR3 DNA: TGCAGTGCTAGCGGGGTTAGCTCCTACAATGAGCAGTTCTTC
CDR3 protein: CSASGVSSYNEQFF

D gene: -
J gene: TRBJ1-1
clone size: many
V gene: TRBV25-1
CDR3 DNA: TGTGCCAGCAGTGAATTTGCAGGGCGACGGGAGAAAGCTTTCTTT
CDR3 protein: CASSEFAGRREKAFF

D gene: -
J gene: TRBJ1-1
clone size: many
V gene: TRBV7-2
CDR3 DNA: TGTGCCAGCAGCTTAAGGGGAAGGGGAGCTGAAGCTTTCTTT
CDR3 protein: CASSLRGRGAEAFF

D gene: TRBD1
J gene: TRBJ2-5
clone size: many
V gene: TRBV5-1
CDR3 DNA: TGCGCCAGCAGCACGGACAGGGCAGGAGAGACCCAGTACTTC
CDR3 protein: CASSTDRAGETQYF

D gene: TRBD2
J gene: TRBJ2-1
clone size: many
V gene: TRBV20-1
CDR3 DNA: TGCAGTGCTAGCCCGGGACTAGCGGATTCCTACAATGAGCAGTTCTTC
CDR3 protein: CSASPGLADSYNEQFF

D gene: TRBD1
J gene: TRBJ2-7
clone size: many
V gene: TRBV5-1
CDR3 DNA: TGCGCCAGCAGCCCGGCCGGGACAGGCTACTACGAGCAGTACTTC
CDR3 protein: CASSPAGTGYYEQYF